This T cell receptor (beta chain) emerged from a study of cytomegalovirus exposure and HLA in healthy donors. Study-level findings and limits: Testing in vitro showed a few CMV-associated chains specific for CMV antigens. Most TCR beta V segments were productive about 90% or about 30% of the time in an earlier analysis.

About this clone: Its antigen is unidentified.

Trimming removed 1 base from V and 0 bases from J; junction bases left unmatched: 12. The length of the CDR3 is 19 residues. Germline assignment: CDR1 MDHEN and CDR2 SYDVKM. Primers included in the PCR were 60 Vbeta and 13 Jbeta primers. Profiled with immunoSEQ multiplex PCR; TCRdb holds only in-frame clones, not every one. The repertoire has about 140,000 clones, 76% of them found once; the top ten carry over 3%. Everyone who donated was a healthy bone marrow donor. When sampled, the donors appeared nominally healthy, though they likely had unrecorded immune exposures. The TCR sequence derives from a male donor in good health and CMV-seronegative. Sequences were obtained from PBMCs. The chain combines TRBV28 with TRBJ1-5; 7 nucleotides agree with TRBD1. The CDR3 DNA reads TGTGCCAGCAGTTTATCCCGACAGGGTGGGGTCTATAGCAATCAGCCCCAGCATTTT. This codes for CASSLSRQGGVYSNQPQHF.